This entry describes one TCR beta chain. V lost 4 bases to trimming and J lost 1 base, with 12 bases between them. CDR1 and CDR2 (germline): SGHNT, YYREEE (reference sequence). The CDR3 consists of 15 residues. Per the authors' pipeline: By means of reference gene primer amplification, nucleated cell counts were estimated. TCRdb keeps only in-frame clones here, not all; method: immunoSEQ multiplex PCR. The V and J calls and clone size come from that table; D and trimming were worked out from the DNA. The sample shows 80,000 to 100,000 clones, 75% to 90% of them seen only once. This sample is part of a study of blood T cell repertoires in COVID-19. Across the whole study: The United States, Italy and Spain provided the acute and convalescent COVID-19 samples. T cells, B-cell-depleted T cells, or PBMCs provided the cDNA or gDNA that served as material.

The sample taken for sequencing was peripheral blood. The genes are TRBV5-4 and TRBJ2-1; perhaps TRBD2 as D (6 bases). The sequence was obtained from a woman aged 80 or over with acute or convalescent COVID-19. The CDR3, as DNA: TGTGCCAGCAGCATAGGGACTCCATCCTACAATGAGCAGTTCTTC. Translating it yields CASSIGTPSYNEQFF.